A selection of T cell receptor beta chains follows, all from one sample in a study of blood T cell repertoires in COVID-19. The data were produced by immunoSEQ multiplex PCR, yet TCRdb's version contains in-frame clones alone and is incomplete. The sample carries about 97,000 clones, approximately 87% recorded once. The sequenced sample consisted of peripheral blood. The receptors originated from a human donor in a cohort sampled during active COVID-19. Each CDR3 is given with its conserved first and last residue. Each record gives: J gene, V gene, clone size, D gene, CDR3 DNA, CDR3 protein. A D gene is named only where the DNA matches it firmly. Part of the rows lack a size; the others show once, few, many or a class for expanded clones.

TRBJ2-7 TRBV7-3 - - TGTGCCAGCAGCTTAGCGGGGCTGACCTACGAGCAGTACTTC CASSLAGLTYEQYF
TRBJ2-3 TRBV14 few - TGTGCCAGCAGCCGAACTAGGACAGATACGCAGTATTTT CASSRTRTDTQYF
TRBJ2-5 TRBV10-1 once - TGCGCCAGCAGTGTCGGGGGGCAGCAGGAGACCCAGTACTTC CASSVGGQQETQYF
TRBJ2-1 TRBV5-6 - - TGTGCCAGCAGCTTGGACATGAATGAGCAGTTCTTC CASSLDMNEQFF
TRBJ1-1 TRBV5-4 few TRBD1 TGTGCCAGCAGCTTACAGGGGAGGCCGAACACTGAAGCTTTCTTT CASSLQGRPNTEAFF
TRBJ1-1 TRBV29-1 - - TGCAGCGTAAGCGAACTAGTGGGGTCCACTGAAGCTTTCTTT CSVSELVGSTEAFF
TRBJ1-3 TRBV28 - - TGTGCCAGCTTCAGGACTCCGGGGTACACCATATATTTT CASFRTPGYTIYF
TRBJ2-7 TRBV14 - - TGTGCCAGCAGCCAGGGGGGCGAGCAGTACTTC CASSQGGEQYF
TRBJ1-4 TRBV10-3 - - TGTGCCATTAGAGCGGACGAAAAACTGTTTTTT CAIRADEKLFF
TRBJ2-5 TRBV5-1 - TRBD1 TGCGCCAGCAGCGCCCGGGGACAGGGGACACAAGAGACCCAGTACTTC CASSARGQGTQETQYF
TRBJ1-5 TRBV7-2 - TRBD1 TGTGCCAGCAGCCCTCAACAGGGGGCGAATCAGCCCCAGCATTTT CASSPQQGANQPQHF
TRBJ2-5 TRBV2 - - TGTGCCAGCAGTGACAGTCGACAAGAGACCCAGTACTTC CASSDSRQETQYF
TRBJ2-7 TRBV11-2 - TRBD2 TGTGCCAGCAGCTTAGTCAACAGAGCGGGGTCCGAGCAGTACTTC CASSLVNRAGSEQYF
TRBJ1-2 TRBV7-2 - - TGTGCCAGCAGCTTAAGTCCGGGGAAGGGTGGCTACACCTTC CASSLSPGKGGYTF
TRBJ2-2 TRBV1 - - TGCACCAGCAGCCAAGATCCACTAGCGGGAGGGAAACATGACGGGGAGCTGTTTTTT CTSSQDPLAGGKHDGELFF
TRBJ2-7 TRBV7-2 - - TGTGCCAGCAGCCTTCGTCAAGGGGGAGGGAAGGAGTACGAGCAGTACTTC CASSLRQGGGKEYEQYF